This TCR beta chain stems from a study of blood T cell repertoires in COVID-19. TCRdb keeps only in-frame clones here, not all; method: immunoSEQ multiplex PCR. The sample has fewer than 250,000 clones; approximately 91% are singletons. The length of the CDR3 is 14 residues. Trimming removed 4 bases from V and 2 bases from J, with 11 bases in between. Germline CDR1 and CDR2: LNHDA and SQIVND (reference sequence). Recruited during active infection, patients (from Seattle) were subsequently followed longitudinally. The sequenced material came from peripheral blood. This sequence was found in a man aged 25 to 45 with COVID-19, enrolled during active disease. The chain combines TRBV19 with TRBJ2-5, with D unresolved. CDR3 in DNA: TGTGCCAGTAGTACCCCCGCTCTACAAGAGACCCAGTACTTC. Its protein is CASSTPALQETQYF.